This T cell receptor (beta chain) was captured in a study of blood T cell repertoires in COVID-19. Participant reports of clinical history set cohort assignment. Per the study methods: From reference gene primer amplification, estimates of nucleated cell counts were derived. Here immunoSEQ multiplex PCR was the method, and the copy in TCRdb shows in-frame clones only, minus some. The D gene and trimming were derived from the DNA, and the V and J assignments and clone size from that table. The table has some 250,000 clones, under 95% seen once. The J segment lost 6 bases and the V segment lost 4 bases, leaving 7 bases of the junction unmatched. CDR1 is LNHDA, CDR2 SQIVND, per germline (reference sequence). This CDR3 is built from 15 residues.

The sequenced material came from PBMCs or T cells enriched from blood (not recorded which). The sequence derives from a woman between 40 and 55 years old with acute COVID-19. This chain connects TRBV19 to TRBJ2-1, with TRBD2 identical over 9 bases. For the CDR3, the DNA is TGTGCCAGTAGTAGCACGCAGCGGGAGGTCAATGAGCAGTTCTTC. Its translation is CASSSTQREVNEQFF.